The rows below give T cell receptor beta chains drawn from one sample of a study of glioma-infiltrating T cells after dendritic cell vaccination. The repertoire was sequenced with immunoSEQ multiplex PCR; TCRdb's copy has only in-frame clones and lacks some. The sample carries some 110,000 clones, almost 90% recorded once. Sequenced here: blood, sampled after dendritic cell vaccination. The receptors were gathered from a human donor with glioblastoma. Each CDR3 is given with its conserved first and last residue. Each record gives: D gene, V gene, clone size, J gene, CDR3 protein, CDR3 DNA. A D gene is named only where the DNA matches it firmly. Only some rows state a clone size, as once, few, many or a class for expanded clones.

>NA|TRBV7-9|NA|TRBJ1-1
CASSEKSGHSVDTEAFF
TGTGCCAGCAGTGAAAAATCAGGACACTCTGTCGACACTGAAGCTTTCTTT
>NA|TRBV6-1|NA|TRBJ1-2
CASSEQGNYGYTF
TGTGCCAGCAGTGAGCAGGGTAACTATGGCTACACCTTC
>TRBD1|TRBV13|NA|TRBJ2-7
CASSRQGASYEQYF
TGTGCCAGCAGCCGGCAGGGGGCTTCCTACGAGCAGTACTTC
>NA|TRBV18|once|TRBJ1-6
CASSPIQGSESPLHF
TGTGCCAGCTCACCCATCCAGGGGAGTGAATCACCCCTCCACTTT
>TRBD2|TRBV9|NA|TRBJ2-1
CASSVGAGAPNEQFF
TGTGCCAGCAGCGTAGGAGCGGGGGCTCCCAATGAGCAGTTCTTC
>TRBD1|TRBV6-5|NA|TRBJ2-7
CASSYGPGTGDYEQYF
TGTGCCAGCAGTTACGGCCCCGGGACAGGGGACTACGAGCAGTACTTC
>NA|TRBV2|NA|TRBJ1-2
CASSERQESGYTF
TGTGCCAGCAGTGAACGACAGGAGTCGGGCTACACCTTC
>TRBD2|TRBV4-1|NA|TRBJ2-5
CASSQVSGGEETQYF
TGCGCCAGCAGCCAAGTTAGCGGGGGAGAAGAGACCCAGTACTTC
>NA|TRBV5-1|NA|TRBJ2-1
CASSLGQPNEQFF
TGCGCCAGCAGCTTAGGACAGCCCAATGAGCAGTTCTTC
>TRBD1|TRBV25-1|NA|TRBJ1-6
CASSEGGGNFSPLHF
TGTGCCAGCAGTGAAGGAGGGGGCAATTTTTCACCCCTCCACTTT
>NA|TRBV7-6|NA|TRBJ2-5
CASSSIPRKETQYF
TGTGCCAGCAGCTCAATTCCGCGGAAAGAGACCCAGTACTTC
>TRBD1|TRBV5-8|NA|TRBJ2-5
CASSPGQGYQETQYF
TGTGCCAGCAGTCCGGGACAGGGGTACCAAGAGACCCAGTACTTC
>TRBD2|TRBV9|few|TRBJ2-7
CASSDEGESGSSPYEQYF
TGTGCCAGCAGCGATGAGGGGGAGAGCGGGAGCTCCCCCTACGAGCAGTACTTC
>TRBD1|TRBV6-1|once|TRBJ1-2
CASSGGQGSGGYTF
TGTGCCAGCAGTGGTGGACAGGGATCGGGCGGCTACACCTTC
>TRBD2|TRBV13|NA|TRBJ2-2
CASSFGTSGNTGELFF
TGTGCCAGCAGCTTCGGGACTAGCGGGAACACCGGGGAGCTGTTTTTT
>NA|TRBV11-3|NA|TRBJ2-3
CASSSGASTDTQYF
TGTGCCAGCAGCTCCGGAGCTAGCACAGATACGCAGTATTTT
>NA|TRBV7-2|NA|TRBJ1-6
CASSLAAGGSPLHF
TGTGCCAGCAGCTTAGCGGCCGGCGGTTCACCCCTCCACTTT
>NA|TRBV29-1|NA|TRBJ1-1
CSVQSQPTGEAFF
TGCAGCGTCCAATCTCAGCCCACGGGTGAAGCTTTCTTT
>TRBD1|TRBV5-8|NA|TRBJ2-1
CASSSPGQAGNEQFF
TGTGCCAGCAGCTCACCGGGACAGGCCGGTAATGAGCAGTTCTTC
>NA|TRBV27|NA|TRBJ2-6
CASSIGLRSGANVLTF
TGTGCCAGCAGTATCGGACTACGCTCTGGGGCCAACGTCCTGACTTTC
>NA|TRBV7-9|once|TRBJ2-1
CASSLRSGTYNEQFF
TGTGCCAGCAGCTTAAGGAGCGGGACATACAATGAGCAGTTCTTC
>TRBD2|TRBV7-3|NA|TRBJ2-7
CASSPGGGYYEQYF
TGTGCCAGCAGCCCCGGGGGGGGTTACTACGAGCAGTACTTC
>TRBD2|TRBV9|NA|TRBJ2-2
CASSVDAGTSATLTGELFF
TGTGCCAGCAGCGTTGACGCCGGGACTAGCGCTACGTTAACCGGGGAGCTGTTTTTT
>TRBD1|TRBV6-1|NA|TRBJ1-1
CASSERGQGKNTEAFF
TGTGCCAGCAGTGAAAGGGGGCAGGGAAAGAACACTGAAGCTTTCTTT
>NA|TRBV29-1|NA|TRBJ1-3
CSVDSGLLSNTIYF
TGCAGCGTTGACTCAGGGTTGTTATCAAACACCATATATTTT
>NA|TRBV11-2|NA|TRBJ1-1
CASSLDSGERSAEAFF
TGTGCCAGCAGCTTAGATTCAGGGGAGAGGAGCGCTGAAGCTTTCTTT
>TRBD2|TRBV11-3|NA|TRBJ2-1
CASSRGTSGANNEQFF
TGTGCCAGCAGCCGCGGGACTAGCGGGGCTAACAATGAGCAGTTCTTC
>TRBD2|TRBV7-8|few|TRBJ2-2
CASSRSGGAAGELFF
TGTGCCAGCAGTCGTAGCGGGGGGGCGGCCGGGGAGCTGTTTTTT
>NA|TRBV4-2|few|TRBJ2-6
CASSHETGSGANVLTF
TGTGCCAGCAGCCATGAAACAGGCTCTGGGGCCAACGTCCTGACTTTC
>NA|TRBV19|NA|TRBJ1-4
CASSARRGSNEKLFF
TGTGCCAGTAGTGCACGTCGAGGGTCTAATGAAAAACTGTTTTTT
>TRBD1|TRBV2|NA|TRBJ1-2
CASSRDRGRTNYGYTF
TGTGCCAGCAGCCGGGACAGGGGGCGGACTAACTATGGCTACACCTTC
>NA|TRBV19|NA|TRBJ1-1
CASSPGGGVNTEAFF
TGTGCCAGTAGCCCAGGAGGAGGGGTGAACACTGAAGCTTTCTTT
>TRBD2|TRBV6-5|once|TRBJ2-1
CASSYEASGMAEQFF
TGTGCCAGCAGTTACGAGGCTAGCGGGATGGCTGAGCAGTTCTTC
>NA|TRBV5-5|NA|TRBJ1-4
CASSFAIQVGKLFF
TGTGCCAGCAGCTTCGCTATACAGGTTGGAAAACTGTTTTTT
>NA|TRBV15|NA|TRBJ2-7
CATSRERSTQVYEQYF
TGTGCCACCAGCAGAGAACGGAGCACGCAAGTCTACGAGCAGTACTTC
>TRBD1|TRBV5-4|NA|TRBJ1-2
CASSYGGGGMVYGYTF
TGTGCCAGCAGCTACGGAGGGGGCGGGATGGTTTATGGCTACACCTTC
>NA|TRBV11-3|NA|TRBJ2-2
CASGQDIGELFF
TGTGCCAGCGGGCAGGACATCGGGGAGCTGTTTTTT
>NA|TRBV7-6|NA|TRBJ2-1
CASSLERRDRYNEQFF
TGTGCCAGCAGTCTAGAGCGGAGAGATAGATACAATGAGCAGTTCTTC
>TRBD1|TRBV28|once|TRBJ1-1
CASSWTGQNTEAFF
TGTGCCAGCAGTTGGACAGGGCAGAACACTGAAGCTTTCTTT
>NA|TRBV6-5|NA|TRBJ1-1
CASSDSGRKAEAFF
TGTGCCAGCAGTGACTCGGGCCGTAAGGCTGAAGCTTTCTTT
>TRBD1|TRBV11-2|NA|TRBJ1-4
CASSSPDRAEKLFF
TGTGCCAGCAGCTCTCCGGACAGGGCGGAAAAACTGTTTTTT
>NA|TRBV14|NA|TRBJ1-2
CASSQEAPARGGYGYTF
TGTGCCAGCAGCCAAGAAGCCCCTGCCAGGGGCGGCTATGGCTACACCTTC
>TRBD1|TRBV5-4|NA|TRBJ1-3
CASSPGGGNTIYF
TGTGCCAGCAGCCCAGGGGGCGGAAACACCATATATTTT
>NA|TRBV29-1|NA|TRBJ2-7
CSAGQSSYEQYF
TGCAGCGCCGGACAGAGTTCCTACGAGCAGTACTTC
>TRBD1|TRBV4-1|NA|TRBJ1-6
CASSQATGQNNSPLHF
TGCGCCAGCAGCCAGGCGACAGGGCAAAATAATTCACCCCTCCACTTT